One and the same sample provided the 29 T cell receptor beta chains below, sequenced in a study of blood T cell repertoires in COVID-19. Method: immunoSEQ multiplex PCR; TCRdb's copy keeps in-frame clones and lacks some. The table records approximately 100,000 clones, approximately 85% of them present only once. The specimen sequenced was peripheral blood. These receptors all come from a human donor in a cohort sampled during active COVID-19.

The J gene is TRBJ2-7, the V gene TRBV28, with 9 bases matching TRBD1. The CDR3 runs to 15 residues. V lost 5 bases, J lost 5 bases, and 10 bases stayed unmatched. Germline CDR1 MDHEN, CDR2 SYDVKM. The CDR3 DNA follows: TGTGCCAGCAGTACCACCCGGGACAGGGCCCACGAGCAGTACTTC. Translated: CASSTTRDRAHEQYF.

The V gene is TRBV5-1, the J gene TRBJ2-3; 7 nucleotides agree with TRBD1. Germline loops: CDR1 SGHRS, CDR2 YFSETQ. V dropped 4 bases and J dropped 4; count of bases not matched to a gene: 6. CDR3 length equals 14 residues. CDR3 bases: TGCGCCAGCAGCCCGGGACAGTCATCAGATACGCAGTATTTT. This translates into CASSPGQSSDTQYF.

The chain joins TRBV27 to TRBJ2-3, with 7 bases that match TRBD2. CDR3 length equals 15 residues. The J segment lost 2 bases and the V segment lost 6 bases, leaving 8 bases of the junction unmatched. The V gene's germline CDR1 is MNHEY and CDR2 SMNVEV (reference sequence). CDR3 sequence: CASSPGGSFTDTQYF. DNA for the CDR3: TGTGCCAGCAGCCCGGGCGGGAGTTTCACAGATACGCAGTATTTT.

The V gene is TRBV4-3, the J gene TRBJ2-3, with 7 bases identical to TRBD2. The CDR3 is 16 amino acids. CDR1 is LGHNA and CDR2 is YSLEER in the germline V gene. With 3 bases clipped from V and 4 bases from J, the junction kept 10 bases outside the gene matches. The chain's CDR3 is CASSHPAGEGPDTQYF. The CDR3 nucleotides are TGCGCCAGCAGCCACCCTGCGGGGGAAGGCCCAGATACGCAGTATTTT.

This clone was found once. V and J are TRBV10-3 and TRBJ1-6; 7 nucleotides align to TRBD1. CDR1 is ENHRY, CDR2 SYGVKD, per germline. This CDR3 has 15 residues. J was trimmed by 5 bases and V by 6 bases; bases with no gene match: 7. CDR3 sequence reads: CAISNRGDDNSPLHF. The DNA of the CDR3 is TGTGCCATCAGCAACAGGGGCGACGATAATTCACCCCTCCACTTT.

The chain couples TRBV7-2 to TRBJ2-7; TRBD2 matches 7 bases. Germline CDR1 reads SGHTA; CDR2 reads FQGNSA. The junction had 13 bases not matched to a gene; V was cut back by 5 bases and J by 3 bases. CDR3 length: 16 residues. The DNA for the CDR3 is TGTGCCAGCAGCCCGTTGATGGTAGCGGGTTACTACGAGCAGTACTTC. Amino acids: CASSPLMVAGYYEQYF.

The J gene is TRBJ2-5, the V gene TRBV2; maybe TRBD2 (5 bases). The germline gives CDR1 SNHLY, CDR2 FYNNEI. The CDR3 runs 13 residues. V was pared by 8 bases and J by 1 base, with 11 bases between. CDR3 amino acids: CASRRAAQETQYF. As DNA, the CDR3 is TGTGCCAGCCGAAGAGCGGCCCAAGAGACCCAGTACTTC.

The rearrangement links TRBV7-2 to TRBJ1-3; 8 positions agree with TRBD1. This CDR3 is built from 18 residues. After removal of 8 bases from V and 0 bases from J, the junction contained 15 bases not matched to a gene. Germline CDR1 SGHTA, CDR2 FQGNSA. The CDR3 is CASPMGPGGKSSGNTIYF. The CDR3 DNA reads as TGTGCCAGCCCCATGGGTCCAGGGGGCAAGAGCTCTGGAAACACCATATATTTT.

The J gene is TRBJ1-2, the V gene TRBV10-1; 8 nucleotides agree with TRBD1. The V segment lost 5 bases and the J segment 3 bases; nucleotides outside the gene matches: 8. Germline V gene data show CDR1 as WNHNN and CDR2 as SYGVQD (reference sequence). The CDR3 loop spans 15 amino acids. The CDR3 coding sequence is TGCGCCAGCAGTAACTACCTACAGGGGGACTATGGCTACACCTTC. Translated: CASSNYLQGDYGYTF.

V is TRBV7-2 and J is TRBJ1-3; the D gene is possibly TRBD1 (6 bases). In germline, CDR1 is SGHTA, CDR2 FQGNSA. The CDR3 totals 16 residues. V gave up 4 bases and J gave up 5 bases, with 18 bases separating them. In DNA, the CDR3 is TGTGCCAGCAGCTCTGTACAGGGTGTTGGAAGAAACACCATATATTTT. Residues: CASSSVQGVGRNTIYF.

Details on this clone: The junction does not match germline at one end; this may be a read error. V gene TRBV2 combines with J gene TRBJ1-1; TRBD1 matches at 7 bases. The CDR3 is made up of 12 amino acids. Germline V gives CDR1 SNHLY, CDR2 FYNNEI. CDR3 coding DNA: TGTGCCAGCAGTGAGCAGGGACAGACAGAGAGATTT. Amino acids: CASSEQGQTERF.

The V gene is TRBV5-1, the J gene TRBJ2-7; 11 bases align to TRBD2. This CDR3 comprises 15 residues. V gave up 2 bases and J gave up 4 bases; unmatched junction bases: 5. From germline, CDR1 is SGHRS and CDR2 YFSETQ. In DNA, the CDR3 is TGCGCCAGCAGCTTCCTTAGCGGGGGGGCATACGAGCAGTACTTC. It specifies CASSFLSGGAYEQYF.

This clone has a handful of counts. This chain joins TRBV27 and TRBJ1-6; maybe TRBD1 (5 bases). V was cut by 8 bases and J by 2 bases, with 16 bases left in between. The CDR3 is 16 amino acids. Per the germline V gene, CDR1 is MNHEY and CDR2 is SMNVEV (reference sequence). The DNA of the CDR3 is TGTGCCAGCGGCCGGGACTCCTACCCCTATAATTCACCCCTCCACTTT. This sequence encodes CASGRDSYPYNSPLHF.

The J gene is TRBJ2-7, the V gene TRBV7-3; 7 nucleotides line up with TRBD2. CDR1 and CDR2 from the germline V gene are SGHTA and FQGTGA. The CDR3 runs to 15 residues. Losses at the gene ends were 3 bases for V and 2 bases for J; bases not matched to a gene: 7. This chain's CDR3 is CASSFGLGPAYEQYF. In DNA, the CDR3 is TGTGCCAGCAGCTTTGGACTAGGCCCTGCCTACGAGCAGTACTTC.

The chain is built from TRBV21-1 and TRBJ2-7; the listed D gene, TRBD1, was not tested against the DNA. TRBV21-1 is tagged as a pseudogene. The CDR3 consists of 14 residues. The CDR3 protein is CASRHLRGCYEQYF. CDR3 in DNA: TGTGCCAGCAGACACCTAAGGGGTTGCTACGAGCAGTACTTC.

The V gene is TRBV19, the J gene TRBJ1-2; D is unresolved. The germline V gene encodes CDR1 LNHDA and CDR2 SQIVND (reference sequence). Trimming shortened V by 4 bases and J by 2 bases, and 11 bases separated the two germline ends. The CDR3 runs 14 residues. The CDR3 nucleotides read TGTGCCAGTAGTAACCGGGAAGTCAACTATGGCTACACCTTC. Encoded protein: CASSNREVNYGYTF.

As for this clone: This CDR3 is also generated by other DNA sequences in the sample. The rearrangement links TRBV15 to TRBJ1-1, with 9 bases fitting TRBD1. CDR1 and CDR2 from the germline V gene are LNHNV and YYDKDF (reference sequence). There are 14 residues in the CDR3. V dropped 5 bases and J dropped 4; count of bases not matched to a gene: 5. The CDR3 reads CATSRQGGGTEAFF. DNA of the CDR3: TGTGCCACCAGCCGACAGGGGGGGGGCACTGAAGCTTTCTTT.

The CDR3 coding sequence is TGCGCCAGCAGCTTATTAACAGGGGGCTCTGGGAATGAGCAGTTCTTC. Translation gives CASSLLTGGSGNEQFF. The chain employs TRBV5-1 and TRBJ2-1, with TRBD1 matching 9 bases. The CDR3 sequence is 16 residues long. V was clipped by 2 bases and J by 7 bases; unmatched bases: 10. In germline, CDR1 is SGHRS, CDR2 YFSETQ.

V and J are TRBV3-1 (or the pseudogene TRBV3-2) and TRBJ2-1, with 8 bases that match TRBD2. The CDR3 spans 14 residues. J was trimmed by 8 bases and V by 2 bases; bases with no gene match: 5. Germline CDR1 reads LGHDT; CDR2 reads YNNKEL (reference sequence). DNA of the CDR3: TGTGCCAGCAGCCAATACGGGAGGGGCGATGAGCAGTTCTTC. This codes for CASSQYGRGDEQFF.

The chain uses TRBV10-3 and TRBJ1-2; D remains ambiguous. Trimming removed 0 bases from V and 4 bases from J, with 12 bases in between. The CDR3 length is 15 residues. Germline CDR1 ENHRY, CDR2 SYGVKD. The CDR3 spells CAISESGSMAYGYTF. The CDR3 region has the DNA TGTGCCATCAGTGAGTCGGGCTCTATGGCCTATGGCTACACCTTC.

This chain links TRBV19 with TRBJ2-1; TRBD1 is a possible D gene (5 bases). V was clipped by 3 bases and J by 9 bases, with 18 bases between them. Germline CDR1 is LNHDA and CDR2 is SQIVND (reference sequence). The CDR3 loop spans 15 amino acids. The chain's CDR3 is CASSMGSSQGSEQFF. The CDR3 DNA is TGTGCCAGTAGTATGGGTTCCTCTCAGGGAAGTGAGCAGTTCTTC. The variable domain in full, completed from reference TRBV19 and TRBJ2-1, reads DGGITQSPKYLFRKEGQNVTLSCEQNLNHDAMYWYRQDPGQGLRLIYYSQIVNDFQKGDIAEGYSVSREKKESFPLTVTSAQKNPTAFYLCASSMGSSQGSEQFFGPGTRLTVL.

The rearrangement joins TRBV11-2 to TRBJ1-2; TRBD1 matches 7 bases. The CDR3 is made up of 14 amino acids. Losses at the gene ends were 0 bases for V and 5 bases for J; bases not matched to a gene: 3. Per the germline V gene, CDR1 is SGHAT and CDR2 is FQNNGV. This CDR3 is CASSLDSGGYGYTF. The CDR3 region has the DNA TGTGCCAGCAGCTTAGATTCAGGGGGGTATGGCTACACCTTC.

This chain connects TRBV6-2 or TRBV6-3 to TRBJ2-7, with D perhaps matching TRBD2 (6 bases). The CDR3 runs 14 residues. Germline V gene data show CDR1 as MNHEY and CDR2 as SVGEGT. V lost 4 bases and J 2 bases, leaving 12 bases between the germline ends. DNA of the CDR3: TGTGCCAGCAGTTTGTCAGGCGGGACCTACGAGCAGTACTTC. Its translation is CASSLSGGTYEQYF.

The rearrangement joins TRBV6-6 to TRBJ2-4, with D possibly TRBD2 on 6 matching bases. Germline loops: CDR1 MNHNY, CDR2 SVGAGI (reference sequence). The ends were cut back, 5 bases at V and 1 base at J, with 18 bases in the middle. The CDR3 spans 17 residues. CDR3 DNA: TGTGCCAGCAGTCCCCCCTGGACTAATGGTGCCAAAAACATTCAGTACTTC. It yields the protein CASSPPWTNGAKNIQYF.

Sample share makes this clone medium-sized. For the CDR3, the DNA is TGTGCCAGCAGTTTGGGGACAGGGACTGGCTACACCTTC. It translates to CASSLGTGTGYTF. The chain uses TRBV28 and TRBJ1-2; 9 bases match TRBD1. Germline V gives CDR1 MDHEN, CDR2 SYDVKM. The V gene end was trimmed by 3 bases and the J gene end by 7 bases; junction bases not matched to a gene: 3. The CDR3 consists of 13 residues.

This clone is a singleton in its sample. This chain uses TRBV25-1 with TRBJ2-1, with 10 bases aligning to TRBD2. Per germline, CDR1 MGHDK and CDR2 SYGVNS. The CDR3 is made up of 16 amino acids. V gave up 4 bases and J gave up 2 bases; unmatched junction bases: 5. DNA of the CDR3: TGTGCCAGCAGTGCCGCGCTAGCGGGAGCCTACAATGAGCAGTTCTTC. Protein sequence: CASSAALAGAYNEQFF. The full variable domain, rest sourced from reference TRBV25-1 and TRBJ2-1, is EADIYQTPRYLVIGTGKKITLECSQTMGHDKMYWYQQDPGMELHLIHYSYGVNSTEKGDLSSESTVSRIRTEHFPLTLESARPSHTSQYLCASSAALAGAYNEQFFGPGTRLTVL.

The genes are TRBV6-2 or TRBV6-3 and TRBJ1-6, with D hard to call. The germline V gene has CDR1 MNHEY and CDR2 SVGEGT. The ends were cut back, 2 bases at V and 0 bases at J, with 8 bases in the middle. The CDR3 spans 16 residues. The CDR3 here is CASSYRLSSYNSPLHF. Written as DNA, the CDR3 is TGTGCCAGCAGTTACCGACTTAGCTCCTATAATTCACCCCTCCACTTT.

The genes are TRBV6-5 and TRBJ2-7; TRBD2 might be the D (5 bases). Trimming shortened V by 0 bases and J by 0 bases, and 6 bases separated the two germline ends. CDR1 is MNHEY and CDR2 is SVGAGI in the germline V gene. The CDR3 contains 14 residues. The CDR3 sequence: CASSYSTNSYEQYF. In DNA, the CDR3 is TGTGCCAGCAGTTACTCGACTAACTCCTACGAGCAGTACTTC.

This clone was recorded only once. The chain uses TRBV28 and TRBJ1-5, with D maybe TRBD1 (6 bases). Germline values: CDR1 MDHEN, CDR2 SYDVKM. V lost 11 bases and J lost 4, with 12 bases in between. This CDR3 region has 12 residues. CDR3 DNA: TGTGCCGGCGGACAGCTAAATCAGCCCCAGCATTTT. This codes for CAGGQLNQPQHF.